The 31 T cell receptor beta chains below were found in one sample sequenced in a study of post-analysis software for immune sequencing data. Study-wide results and limits: With TRBV5-6, TRBV5-1 and TRBV20-1 included, roughly five TRBV segments were more frequent in patients than in controls.

Their specific antigens are unknown. Presence of unique molecular identifiers characterized the TCR beta cDNA libraries. From the PCR reads, TCRdb called clonotypes with MiXCR, one entry per CDR3 protein. The sample records 350,000 to 500,000 distinct CDR3 sequences, over 30% being singletons. Input material: blood. The receptor source for this set is a girl aged 2 to 9 with multiple sclerosis.

This clonotype was counted only a few times. The chain joins TRBV20-1 to TRBJ2-3; 8 bases map to TRBD2. Trimming cost V 6 bases and J 1 base; bases outside gene matches: 6. Looked up from germline, CDR1 is DFQATT and CDR2 is SNEGSKA (reference sequence). This CDR3 spans 14 amino acids. The CDR3 region has the DNA TGCAGTGCAGACGGGACTAGTCGCACAGATACGCAGTATTTT. Amino acids: CSADGTSRTDTQYF.

This clonotype was counted a few times. The V gene is TRBV20-1, the J gene TRBJ2-6; D not resolved. The CDR3 totals 16 residues. V lost 2 bases, J lost 5 bases, and 16 bases lay in between. Germline CDR1 is DFQATT and CDR2 is SNEGSKA (reference sequence). Written as DNA, the CDR3 is TGCAGTGCTAGATCATTTGGGGTCCTCTGGGCCAACGTCCTGACTTTC. Amino acids: CSARSFGVLWANVLTF.

This clonotype was seen once. The chain uses TRBV7-2 and TRBJ1-1; D gene unclear. This CDR3 has 12 amino acids. Trimming pared 4 bases from V and 3 bases from J, leaving 6 bases between. CDR1 and CDR2 (germline): SGHTA, FQGNSA. The CDR3 sequence is CASSSIDTEAFF. CDR3 coding DNA: TGTGCCAGCAGCTCCATAGACACTGAAGCTTTCTTT.

The CDR3 sequence: CASRETGLAFEQYF. As DNA, the CDR3 is TGTGCCAGTAGGGAAACGGGACTAGCCTTCGAGCAGTACTTC. The rearrangement links TRBV19 to TRBJ2-4; 9 positions match TRBD2. The DNA end is more similar to TRBJ2-7, so the J call may be wrong. Germline CDR1 LNHDA, CDR2 SQIVND (reference sequence). The CDR3 is 14 amino acids.

The chain has TRBV2 and TRBJ2-4; D is perhaps TRBD1 or TRBD2 (5 bases each). The CDR3 runs 15 residues. Germline-derived CDR1 and CDR2 are SNHLY and FYNNEI. The V end lost 7 bases, the J end lost 7 bases, and 20 bases lay between the germline ends. DNA for the CDR3: TGTGCCAGCACCTGGTTTGAGGGGCCGGGGAACATTCAGTACTTC. The encoded protein is CASTWFEGPGNIQYF. The variable domain in full, completed from reference TRBV2 and TRBJ2-4, reads EPEVTQTPSHQVTQMGQEVILRCVPISNHLYFYWYRQILGQKVEFLVSFYNNEISEKSEIFDDQFSVERPDGSNFTLKIRSTKLEDSAMYFCASTWFEGPGNIQYFGAGTRLSVL.

DNA of the CDR3: TGCAGCGTGGCTAGCGGGGGGATTGAGCAGTTCTTC. Its protein product is CSVASGGIEQFF. J is TRBJ2-1 and V is TRBV29-1; 11 bases match TRBD2. Trimming removed 6 bases from V and 9 bases from J; junction bases left unmatched: 4. Germline V gene data show CDR1 as SQVTM and CDR2 as ANQGSEA. This CDR3 is built from 12 residues.

This clonotype was recorded a few times. The rearrangement uses TRBV9 and TRBJ2-1; TRBD2 matches 7 bases. J gave up 3 bases and V 3 bases, and 9 bases lay outside the gene matches. The CDR3 loop spans 16 amino acids. The germline V gene encodes CDR1 SGDLS and CDR2 YYNGEE. The CDR3 sequence is CASSAFALAGYNEQFF. The CDR3 region has the DNA TGTGCCAGCAGCGCCTTCGCGTTAGCGGGCTACAATGAGCAGTTCTTC.

The chain combines TRBV20-1 with TRBJ2-7; the match to TRBD1 covers 9 bases. Germline lookup yields CDR1 DFQATT and CDR2 SNEGSKA (reference sequence). The CDR3 length is 15 residues. The J segment lost 2 bases and the V segment lost 3 bases, leaving 8 bases of the junction unmatched. CDR3 loop: CSASYRDRAPYEQYF. The CDR3 nucleotides are TGCAGTGCTAGCTATCGGGACAGGGCCCCCTACGAGCAGTACTTC.

V usage is TRBV28 and J usage is TRBJ1-2, with TRBD1 as a possible D gene (5 bases). The CDR3 covers 16 residues. Deletions cut 5 bases from V and 1 base from J, with 17 bases between. Per the germline V gene, CDR1 is MDHEN and CDR2 is SYDVKM. The CDR3 spells CASSTTPGRHNYGYTF. In DNA form, the CDR3 reads TGTGCCAGCAGTACGACGCCGGGACGGCATAACTATGGCTACACCTTC.

The genes are TRBV16 and TRBJ1-4; D perhaps matches TRBD1 (6 bases). CDR3 length: 13 amino acids. Germline V gene data show CDR1 as KGHSY and CDR2 as FQNENV. V was cut by 0 bases and J by 13 bases, with 12 bases left in between. For the CDR3, the DNA is TGTGCCAGCAGCCAATCGATTGACAGGCGACTGTTTTTT. It is translated as CASSQSIDRRLFF. Filled out from reference TRBV16 and TRBJ1-4, the complete variable domain reads GEEVAQTPKHLVRGEGQKAKLYCAPIKGHSYVFWYQQVLKNEFKFLISFQNENVFDETGMPKERFSAKCLPNSPCSLEIQATKLEDSAVYFCASSQSIDRRLFFGSGTQLSVL.

This chain's CDR3 is CASSSGQSQPQHF. The CDR3 region has the DNA TGTGCCAGCAGCTCCGGACAGAGTCAGCCCCAGCATTTT. V and J are TRBV7-2 and TRBJ1-5, with D possibly TRBD1 on 6 matching bases. The V gene's germline CDR1 is SGHTA and CDR2 FQGNSA. The length of the CDR3 is 13 residues. The ends were cut back, 4 bases at V and 6 bases at J, with 10 bases in the middle.

The sample holds a few counts of this clonotype. This rearrangement joins TRBV28 to TRBJ1-4; perhaps TRBD1 as D (6 bases). V lost 4 bases and J 0 bases, leaving 9 bases between the germline ends. This CDR3 has 15 residues. Germline lookup yields CDR1 MDHEN and CDR2 SYDVKM. The CDR3 region is CASSSSGATNEKLFF. The CDR3 DNA follows: TGTGCCAGCAGTTCCTCAGGGGCAACTAATGAAAAACTGTTTTTT.

This clonotype has a handful of counts. The rearrangement links TRBV6-2 or TRBV6-3 to TRBJ2-1; D is perhaps TRBD2 (6 bases). V was clipped by 6 bases and J by 9 bases, with 21 bases between them. CDR1 is MNHEY and CDR2 is SVGEGT in the germline V gene. The CDR3 spans 15 residues. The chain's CDR3 is CASSYGGLSFGEQFF. CDR3 bases: TGTGCCAGCAGCTACGGGGGACTGAGTTTCGGTGAGCAGTTCTTC.

The sample holds a few counts of this clonotype. This chain links TRBV5-6 with TRBJ2-1; 8 bases fit TRBD2. The germline V gene encodes CDR1 SGHDT and CDR2 YYEEEE. Trimming at V came to 2 bases and at J to 9 bases, leaving 25 bases not matched to a gene. This CDR3 region has 20 residues. CDR3 bases: TGTGCCAGCAGCTTAGTTAGTCCGAGCGGGAGCAAAATATCCCTACCTGAGCAGTTCTTC. It translates to CASSLVSPSGSKISLPEQFF.

This clonotype turned up a few times. This chain links TRBV7-9 with TRBJ2-3; D unclear. CDR1 and CDR2 (germline): SEHNR, FQNEAQ (reference sequence). The length of the CDR3 is 16 residues. With 3 bases removed from V and 0 bases from J, the gap between germline ends came to 13 bases. The CDR3 protein is CASSFPRPQSTDTQYF. The CDR3 nucleotides are TGTGCCAGCAGCTTCCCTAGGCCCCAAAGCACAGATACGCAGTATTTT.

The V and J genes are TRBV5-1 and TRBJ2-5; 9 nucleotides align to TRBD2. Unmatched junction bases numbered 6, after V lost 4 bases and J lost 5 bases. Germline values: CDR1 SGHRS, CDR2 YFSETQ. The CDR3 is made up of 14 amino acids. The CDR3 DNA sequence: TGCGCCAGCAGCAACGGGACTAGCTGGGAGACCCAGTACTTC. This sequence encodes CASSNGTSWETQYF.

As regards this clonotype: A junction end diverges from the germline sequence, so it may reflect a read error. V is TRBV5-1 and J is TRBJ1-4, with 7 bases matching TRBD1. Germline-derived CDR1 and CDR2 are SGHRS and YFSETQ. The CDR3 loop spans 13 amino acids. The CDR3 is CASSLQGNEKRFF. CDR3 DNA sequence: TGCGCCAGCAGCTTACAGGGGAATGAAAAACGGTTTTTT.

Regarding this clonotype: Germline is not matched at one junction end, which may reflect a read error. The gene calls are TRBV14 and TRBJ1-1, with 7 nucleotides matching TRBD1. CDR3 length: 16 amino acids. The germline gives CDR1 SGHDN, CDR2 FVKESK. CDR3 loop: CASSQNRGLMNTEAFF. CDR3 coding DNA: TGCGCCAGCAGCCAAAACAGGGGTCTCATGAACACTGAAGCTTTCTTT.

This sequence joins TRBV10-3 and TRBJ2-5; the D is unclear. Trimming removed 5 bases at V and 2 bases at J, with 9 bases between. CDR1 ENHRY and CDR2 SYGVKD come from the germline V gene. This CDR3 region has 13 residues. This CDR3 is CAISTNPQETQYF. In DNA, the CDR3 is TGTGCCATCAGTACGAACCCGCAAGAGACCCAGTACTTC.

In its sample, this clonotype was seen a few times. CDR3 residues: CASSLRTGVSYEQYF. The CDR3 DNA reads TGTGCCAGCAGTTTAAGGACAGGAGTCTCCTACGAGCAGTACTTC. This chain links TRBV27 with TRBJ2-7; 7 bases agree with TRBD1. The CDR3 has 15 amino acids. After removal of 2 bases from V and 0 bases from J, the junction contained 4 bases not matched to a gene. Germline lookup yields CDR1 MNHEY and CDR2 SMNVEV (reference sequence).

V gene TRBV5-1 combines with J gene TRBJ1-2; D not resolved. The CDR3 totals 12 residues. The germline CDR1 and CDR2 sequences are SGHRS and YFSETQ. Deletions cut 0 bases from V and 6 bases from J, with 6 bases between. CDR3 amino acids: CASSLASNGYTF. CDR3 in DNA: TGCGCCAGCAGCTTGGCCAGCAATGGCTACACCTTC.

This clonotype was counted only a few times. The chain has TRBV20-1 and TRBJ2-3; 8 bases map to TRBD2. Per the germline V gene, CDR1 is DFQATT and CDR2 is SNEGSKA (reference sequence). V shed 3 bases and J 2 bases; nucleotides not matched to a gene: 7. The CDR3 extends over 15 amino acids. This chain's CDR3 is CSARGSLADTDTQYF. DNA of the CDR3: TGCAGTGCTAGGGGGTCACTAGCGGACACAGATACGCAGTATTTT.

The chain couples TRBV3-1 to TRBJ2-7; 7 bases agree with TRBD2. The germline V gene has CDR1 LGHDT and CDR2 YNNKEL (reference sequence). This CDR3 spans 16 amino acids. V was clipped by 4 bases and J by 6 bases; unmatched bases: 15. The CDR3 nucleotides read TGTGCCAGCAGCCGCGAGGGCGGGAGTATCTGGGCCGAGCAGTACTTC. Its translation is CASSREGGSIWAEQYF.

CDR3 region: CSALRVTSPPKNEKLFF. CDR3 coding DNA: TGCAGTGCTCTCCGGGTCACCAGCCCTCCTAAGAATGAAAAACTGTTTTTT. V gene TRBV20-1 combines with J gene TRBJ1-4; D is unclear. Germline values: CDR1 DFQATT, CDR2 SNEGSKA (reference sequence). This CDR3 region has 17 residues. Trimming cost V 5 bases and J 5 bases, with 24 bases left between them.

This clonotype was seen more than once but under ten times. The chain carries TRBV29-1 and TRBJ1-4; D not resolved. The CDR3 runs 13 residues. V was shortened by 3 bases and J by 5 bases, with 10 bases between the two germline ends. Germline-derived CDR1 and CDR2 are SQVTM and ANQGSEA. CDR3 residues: CSVEFGSNEKLFF. CDR3 nucleotide sequence: TGCAGCGTTGAGTTCGGGTCCAATGAAAAACTGTTTTTT.

This chain uses TRBV2 with TRBJ2-1; D gene uncertain. The V and J ends lost 4 bases and 10 bases respectively, with 11 bases between them. The CDR3 covers 12 residues. CDR1 and CDR2 (germline): SNHLY, FYNNEI. The CDR3 here is CASSGPLGEQFF. The CDR3 nucleotides are TGTGCCAGCAGTGGACCCCTGGGCGAGCAGTTCTTC.

This clonotype was counted only a few times. The J gene is TRBJ1-2, the V gene TRBV29-1; a possible D gene is TRBD1 (5 bases). V lost 5 bases and J lost 2, with 12 bases in between. The germline CDR1 and CDR2 sequences are SQVTM and ANQGSEA. This CDR3 contains 13 residues. CDR3 in DNA: TGCAGCGTTTGGACTGGGGGAAACTATGGCTACACCTTC. Translated: CSVWTGGNYGYTF.

The gene calls are TRBV7-9 and TRBJ2-3; 10 bases agree with TRBD2. Germline CDR1 and CDR2: SEHNR and FQNEAQ (reference sequence). This CDR3 comprises 16 residues. Trimming took 8 bases from V and 2 from J; bases not matched to a gene: 10. The CDR3 DNA follows: TGTGCCAGCGGCCCAATAGGGACTAGCGTCACAGATACGCAGTATTTT. Translated: CASGPIGTSVTDTQYF.

About this clonotype itself: This clone may be a read error of a much larger clone one base away. The gene calls are TRBV5-1 and TRBJ1-2, with 10 bases that match TRBD1. With 0 bases clipped from V and 6 bases from J, the junction kept 5 bases outside the gene matches. The CDR3 is 15 residues long. CDR1 SGHRS and CDR2 YFSETQ come from the germline V gene. The CDR3: CASSLVGQGVNGYTF. CDR3 coding DNA: TGCGCCAGCAGCTTGGTTGGACAGGGGGTTAATGGCTACACCTTC.

The chain links TRBV6-4 to TRBJ1-6; tentatively, D is TRBD1 (5 bases). The germline V gene encodes CDR1 MRHNA and CDR2 SNTAGT. V was pared by 0 bases and J by 9 bases, with 6 bases between. The CDR3 covers 13 residues. CDR3 DNA: TGTGCCAGCAGTGACTCAAGGGGTTCACCCCTCCACTTT. As protein: CASSDSRGSPLHF.

This sequence joins TRBV7-7 and TRBJ2-5; 10 nucleotides match TRBD2. V was clipped by 5 bases and J by 11 bases; unmatched bases: 14. CDR3 length: 15 amino acids. The germline V gene encodes CDR1 SSHAT and CDR2 FNYEAQ (reference sequence). CDR3: CASSPGTSALNEQYF. In DNA, the CDR3 is TGTGCCAGCAGCCCCGGGACTAGCGCTCTCAATGAGCAGTACTTC.